The rows below give T cell receptor beta chains drawn from one sample of a study of Ad26.COV2.S vaccination and SARS-CoV-2 variants. Libraries were prepared by immunoSEQ multiplex PCR; TCRdb keeps only in-frame clonotypes and omits some of them. In the table there are roughly 400,000 clones, less than 95% of which are singletons. Specimen: peripheral blood, collected in a trial of Ad26.COV2.S vaccine versus placebo. Receptors were obtained from a person aged 18-65 years who received the Ad26.COV2.S COVID-19 vaccine or a placebo. CDR3s include the opening cysteine and the closing phenylalanine or tryptophan.

v_call	cdr3_aa
TRBV27	CASSYRTRINYNEQFF
TRBV27	CASSPRLAGITDTQYF
TRBV4-3	CASSQSGRADFGEQFF
TRBV24-1	CATSDLQGDYGYTF
TRBV10-3	CAISEGPGQGNTGELFF
TRBV19	CASSIVGGHEQYF
TRBV4-3	CASSQDGNRGDTQYF
TRBV27	CASSLYPGKDEQYF
TRBV2	CASRGFLAGGLNEQFF
TRBV4-2	CASSQEGTGDSGNTIYF
TRBV19	CASSPGTARNSPLHF
TRBV9	CASSVGASGNEQFF
TRBV5-5	CASSLGEDTQYF
TRBV10-3	CAIRQPSGNTIYF
TRBV19	CASSARTGGDEAFF
TRBV28	CASSSAGTTYEQYF
TRBV5-1	CASSFSAALDEQFF
TRBV28	CASSTPALAENTGELFF
TRBV6-2/TRBV6-3	CASSNYYPGQHNYGYTF
TRBV10-3	CAISALGGLSTDTQYF
TRBV28	CASSLKNSYEQYF
TRBV7-9	CASSPGVGYQETQYF
TRBV7-9	CASSLGGGFYEQYF
TRBV7-9	CASSLVLAGSTDTQYF
TRBV5-5	CASSFLSAGGGTGELFF
TRBV24-1	CATGDRADEQFF
TRBV3-1/TRBV3-2	CASSQAFPGGTVTDTGELFF
TRBV6-5	CASSRPGTGELFF
TRBV11-2	CASSPRLAERWNTQYF